The T cell receptor beta chain under discussion was sequenced for a study of T cell repertoires in cytomegalovirus infection. About the study: Recently identified HLA-C-restricted CMV epitopes were used, and well-studied HLA-B-restricted CMV epitopes were used as well. Study results and limitations: HLA-C-restricted CMV clonotypes gave the most frequent clonotype in two of eight donors.

With regard to this clonotype: Its specificity is unknown.

TCRdb ran MiXCR on the reads and lists one entry per CDR3 protein. There are 680,000 or so distinct CDR3 sequences in the sample; around 31% occur only once, and roughly 20% lies in the top ten. The germline CDR1 and CDR2 sequences are ENHRY and SYGVKD. V dropped 8 bases and J dropped 8 bases, with 18 bases sitting between them. The CDR3 length is 13 residues. This TCR came from a human donor in good health (CMV status not recorded). Some clones in this sample may be carry-over from other donors' samples. The sample consisted of cultured PBMCs, taken from culture after CMV antigen stimulation. The genes are TRBV10-3 and TRBJ1-2; D remains ambiguous. CDR3 in DNA: TGTGCCATCTCCTTGACGGCGGGCGACGGCTACACCTTC. Translation: CAISLTAGDGYTF.